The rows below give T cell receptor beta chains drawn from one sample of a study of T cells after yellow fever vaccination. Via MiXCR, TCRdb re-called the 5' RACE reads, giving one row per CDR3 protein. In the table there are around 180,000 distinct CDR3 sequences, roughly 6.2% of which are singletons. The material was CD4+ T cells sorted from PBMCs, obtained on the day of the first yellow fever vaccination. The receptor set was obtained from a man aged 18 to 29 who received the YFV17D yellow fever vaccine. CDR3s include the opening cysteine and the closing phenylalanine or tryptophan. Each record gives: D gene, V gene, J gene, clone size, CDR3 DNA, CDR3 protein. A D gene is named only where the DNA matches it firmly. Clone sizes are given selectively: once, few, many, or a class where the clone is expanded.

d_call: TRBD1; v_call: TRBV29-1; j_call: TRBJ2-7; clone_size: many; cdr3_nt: TGCAGCGGTTCCTCGGCACAGGGGTACGAGCAGTACTTC; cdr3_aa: CSGSSAQGYEQYF
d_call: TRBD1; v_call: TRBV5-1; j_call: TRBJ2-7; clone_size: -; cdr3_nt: TGCGCCAGCAGGACAGGGTCGATTTCCTACGAGCAGTACTTC; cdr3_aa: CASRTGSISYEQYF
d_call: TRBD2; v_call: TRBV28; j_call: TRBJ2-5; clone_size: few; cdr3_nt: TGTGCCAGCAGTTCCCCAGGGACTAGCGCCGAGACCCAGTACTTC; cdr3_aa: CASSSPGTSAETQYF
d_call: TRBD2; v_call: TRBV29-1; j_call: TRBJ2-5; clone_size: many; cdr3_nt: TGCAGCGTTGCGTACCAAAGCGGGGGGGAGACCCAGTACTTC; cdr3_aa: CSVAYQSGGETQYF
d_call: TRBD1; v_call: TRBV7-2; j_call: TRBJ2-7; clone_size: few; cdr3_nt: TGTGCCAGCAGCTGGGACAGAGGGGACGAGCAGTACTTC; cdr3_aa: CASSWDRGDEQYF
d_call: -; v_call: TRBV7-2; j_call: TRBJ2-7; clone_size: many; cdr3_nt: TGTGCCAGCAGCTTAGCGCTAAACCCCCGGACCACCTACGAGCAGTACTTC; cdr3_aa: CASSLALNPRTTYEQYF
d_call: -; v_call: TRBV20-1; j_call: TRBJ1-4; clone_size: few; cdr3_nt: TGCAGTGCTCAGAATGGGAGACAGCCAGTTGAAAAACTGTTTTTT; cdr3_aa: CSAQNGRQPVEKLFF
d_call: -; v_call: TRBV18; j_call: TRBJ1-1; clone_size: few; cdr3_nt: TGTGCCAGCTCAGCCCTGGTCGTTGGGAACACTGAAGCTTTCTTT; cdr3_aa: CASSALVVGNTEAFF
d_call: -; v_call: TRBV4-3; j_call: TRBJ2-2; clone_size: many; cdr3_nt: TGCGCCAGCAGCCAATTTACTAAGGAGGGCGGTGGGGAGCTGTTTTTT; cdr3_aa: CASSQFTKEGGGELFF
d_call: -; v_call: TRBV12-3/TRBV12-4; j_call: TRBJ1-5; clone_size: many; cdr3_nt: TGTGCCAGCAGCTTAGGGGTGGGGAATCAGCCCCAGCATTTT; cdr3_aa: CASSLGVGNQPQHF
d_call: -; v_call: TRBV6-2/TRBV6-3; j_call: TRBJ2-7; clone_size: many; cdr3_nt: TGTGCCAGCAGTTACATCCGGACACCAGACGTGAAGCAGTACTTC; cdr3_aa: CASSYIRTPDVKQYF
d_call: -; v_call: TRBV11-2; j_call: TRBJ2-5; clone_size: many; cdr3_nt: TGTGCCAGCAGCTTAACCGGGGGCCAACCCTGGGAGACCCAGTACTTC; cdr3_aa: CASSLTGGQPWETQYF
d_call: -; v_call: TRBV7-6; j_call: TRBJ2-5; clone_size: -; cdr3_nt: TGTGCCAGCAGCTATGGGAGGTGGGAGACCCAGTACTTC; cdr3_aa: CASSYGRWETQYF
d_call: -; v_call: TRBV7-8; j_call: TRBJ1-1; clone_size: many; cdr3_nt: TGTGCCAGCAGCCCCATTTACCGAAGCACTGAAGCTTTCTTT; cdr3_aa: CASSPIYRSTEAFF
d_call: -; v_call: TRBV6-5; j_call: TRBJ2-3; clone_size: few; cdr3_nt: TGTGCCAGCAGTTACAGTTCAGGCCGGAATACGCAGTATTTT; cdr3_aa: CASSYSSGRNTQYF
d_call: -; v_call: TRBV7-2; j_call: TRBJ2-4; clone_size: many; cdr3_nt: TGTGCCAGCAGCTTATTTGTCGTACAGGGAAAAAACATTCAGTACTTC; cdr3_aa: CASSLFVVQGKNIQYF
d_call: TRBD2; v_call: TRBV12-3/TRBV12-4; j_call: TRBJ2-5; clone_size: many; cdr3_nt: TGTGCCAGCACCCTACTAGCGGGGGAAGAGACCCAGTACTTC; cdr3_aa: CASTLLAGEETQYF
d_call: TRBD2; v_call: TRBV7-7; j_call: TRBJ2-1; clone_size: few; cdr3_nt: TGTGCTAGCAGCCCCCGACTAGCGGGGGACCCCTACAATGAGCAGTTCTTC; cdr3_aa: CASSPRLAGDPYNEQFF